Detailed here is one T cell receptor (beta chain). What this receptor recognizes is not known. Per-base qualities were not stored, and no clone one base away is much larger. The data belong to a study of blood T cell repertoires in COVID-19 (dated by TCRdb to about 2020). At the level of the whole study: ImmuneRACE Cohort 3 recovered participants were defined by two consecutive negative NP/OP PCR tests, healthcare professional clearance, or symptom resolution. Samples covering the acute and convalescent phases of COVID-19 were provided by collaborators in the United States, Italy and Spain. The prospective study material was composed of cDNA or gDNA derived from T cells, B-cell-depleted T cells, or PBMCs. Deeply sampled blood TCRbeta repertoires from subjects exposed to, actively infected with, or recovered from COVID-19 were included in the dataset. The repertoires were released in a freely available public database intended as a resource for research on the immune response to SARS-CoV-2. The samples were drawn from two sources: the first 160 participants of the ongoing ImmuneRACE study, and 1,000 to 1,500 subjects contributed by 6 global collaborators. The sample metadata nearly always contained a de-identified subject ID, COVID-19 status, age in years and sex. Where HLA class I and class II types were available, the types were taken from metadata supplied by the sample provider, not from assay-based typing.

Overall study results and their limits: The amount of clinical and demographic metadata varied by source and participant and was provided uncurated.

From the cysteine up to the phenylalanine, the CDR3 has a length of 14 residues. The read is trimmed to its CDR3 DNA, 42 bases read in frame from base 1. Based on the germline V gene, the CDR1 and CDR2 sequences are MNHEY and SVGAGI. V has 7 bases trimmed and J has 5 bases trimmed; junction bases matching no gene number 9. TCRbeta CDR3 regions were amplified from genomic DNA by means of the immunoSEQ Assay, a bias-controlled multiplex PCR. The authors' pipeline ran thus. Within the assay, amplification of reference gene primers was used to estimate how many nucleated cells each sample contained. To quantify the absolute abundance of each unique TCRbeta CDR3 rearrangement, sequence reads were collapsed and filtered. Productive Simpson clonality was computed per sample as the square root of Simpson's diversity index over productive rearrangements. Drawn from immuneACCESS, this table holds only the in-frame rearrangements with V and J called that TCRdb kept. Clones are partly lost; checked studies trace under half to an unresolved V gene and leave the rest unexplained. The V and J calls and clone size come from that table; D and trimming were worked out from the DNA. This sample has roughly 200,000 clones in its table, and less than 90% of those were observed once. The leading ten clones occupy approximately 2.8% of the sample.

In the prospective study, participants were about 18 to 95 years old, resided in 24 geographic areas of the United States, and were enrolled through a virtual design. Cohort assignment in the prospective study relied on participant-reported clinical history from a screening survey and a study questionnaire. Mobile phlebotomists in the prospective study collected whole blood, serum and a nasopharyngeal or oropharyngeal swab from every participant. Over a roughly 2-month period, participants in the prospective study had the option of providing additional blood draws and questionnaires. Prospective study blood samples were shipped either frozen or at room temperature before DNA extraction.

Recombination joined TRBV6-5 with TRBJ1-2; 8 bases in the middle match TRBD1. Sequenced: PBMCs or T cells enriched from blood (not recorded which). The receptor was isolated from a woman in her forties or fifties in a cohort exposed to, infected with or recovered from COVID-19 (not recorded which). The DNA sequence is TGTGCCAGCACCCGAGACAGGGGATGGTATGGCTACACCTTC. Its translation is CASTRDRGWYGYTF.